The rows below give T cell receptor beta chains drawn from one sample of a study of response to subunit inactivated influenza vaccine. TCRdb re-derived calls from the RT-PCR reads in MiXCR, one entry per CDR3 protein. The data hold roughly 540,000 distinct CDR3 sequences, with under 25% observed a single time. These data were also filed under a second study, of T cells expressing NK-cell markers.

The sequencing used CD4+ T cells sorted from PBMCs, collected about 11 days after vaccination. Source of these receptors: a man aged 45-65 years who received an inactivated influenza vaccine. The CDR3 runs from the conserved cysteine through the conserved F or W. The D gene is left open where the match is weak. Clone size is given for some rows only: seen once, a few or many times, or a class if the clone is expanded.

DNA: TGTGCCAGCAGTTTAGGCCCCGTGGGAACAGATACGCAGTATTTT
CDR3: CASSLGPVGTDTQYF
J: TRBJ2-3
D: NA
V: TRBV12-3/TRBV12-4
size: NA

DNA: TGTGCCAGCAGGAGCCGGGACAGGGGAACTGAAGCTTTCTTT
CDR3: CASRSRDRGTEAFF
J: TRBJ1-1
D: TRBD1
V: TRBV2
size: NA

DNA: TGTGCCAGCTCACCAGGGTCGCATATAGATACGCAGTATTTT
CDR3: CASSPGSHIDTQYF
J: TRBJ2-3
D: NA
V: TRBV18
size: few

DNA: TGTGCCAGCAGGGGGCAGCTATTGGACACTGAAGCTTTCTTT
CDR3: CASRGQLLDTEAFF
J: TRBJ1-1
D: NA
V: TRBV12-3/TRBV12-4
size: NA

DNA: TGCAGCGCCATAGAAACGGGAGTGGAGACCCAGTACTTC
CDR3: CSAIETGVETQYF
J: TRBJ2-5
D: NA
V: TRBV29-1
size: NA

DNA: TGTGCCAGCAGCTTAGCAAGTAGGTTTACAGATACGCAGTATTTT
CDR3: CASSLASRFTDTQYF
J: TRBJ2-3
D: NA
V: TRBV7-2
size: NA

DNA: TGTGCCAGCAGCTTGTCTGTTGAAGCTTTCTTT
CDR3: CASSLSVEAFF
J: TRBJ1-1
D: NA
V: TRBV5-5
size: few

DNA: TGTGCCAGCAGCAGCCGGGACAGGGGTTCACCCCTCCACTTT
CDR3: CASSSRDRGSPLHF
J: TRBJ1-6
D: TRBD1
V: TRBV7-3
size: NA

DNA: TGTGCCAGCAGTTTATCCCCAGCGGGTAATTACGAGCAGTACTTC
CDR3: CASSLSPAGNYEQYF
J: TRBJ2-7
D: NA
V: TRBV28
size: NA

DNA: TGTGCCAGCAGCTCCGGGACTAGCGGACTCACAGATACGCAGTATTTT
CDR3: CASSSGTSGLTDTQYF
J: TRBJ2-3
D: TRBD2
V: TRBV7-8
size: NA

DNA: TGTGCCAGTACACCAGGACGGGGGACAGATACGCAGTATTTT
CDR3: CASTPGRGTDTQYF
J: TRBJ2-3
D: NA
V: TRBV6-2/TRBV6-3
size: NA

DNA: TGTGCCAGCAGCCAAGATTCTAGATCCGCTGAGCAGTTCTTC
CDR3: CASSQDSRSAEQFF
J: TRBJ2-1
D: NA
V: TRBV4-2
size: NA

DNA: TGTGCCAGCAGCGCGGGACTAGCGGGGGTCAAGATCACAGATACGCAGTATTTT
CDR3: CASSAGLAGVKITDTQYF
J: TRBJ2-3
D: TRBD2
V: TRBV14
size: NA

DNA: TGTGCCTGGGACAGGGATGGGGGTGAAGCTTTCTTT
CDR3: CAWDRDGGEAFF
J: TRBJ1-1
D: TRBD1
V: TRBV30
size: few

DNA: TGTGCCAGTAGCTCCATGGGCGGGAGATACTCCTACGAGCAGTACTTC
CDR3: CASSSMGGRYSYEQYF
J: TRBJ2-7
D: TRBD2
V: TRBV19
size: NA

DNA: TGCGCCAGCAGCCAACGGCCGGCGGGGACGAACACCGGGGAGCTGTTTTTT
CDR3: CASSQRPAGTNTGELFF
J: TRBJ2-2
D: NA
V: TRBV4-3
size: many

DNA: TGTGCCAGCGGGACAGGGTCAGATACGCAGTATTTT
CDR3: CASGTGSDTQYF
J: TRBJ2-3
D: TRBD1
V: TRBV7-6
size: NA

DNA: TGTGCCAGCAGTTTTCGGGACAGGGGCTCTGAAGCTTTCTTT
CDR3: CASSFRDRGSEAFF
J: TRBJ1-1
D: TRBD1
V: TRBV12-3/TRBV12-4
size: NA

DNA: TGTGCCAGCAGTCCCGCGAACAGGGGGAGTCAGCCCCAGCATTTT
CDR3: CASSPANRGSQPQHF
J: TRBJ1-5
D: TRBD1
V: TRBV12-3/TRBV12-4
size: NA

DNA: TGTGCCAGCAGCCAAATCCAATCCACCGGGGAGCTGTTTTTT
CDR3: CASSQIQSTGELFF
J: TRBJ2-2
D: NA
V: TRBV3-1
size: NA

DNA: TGCAGTGCTAGAAGGGGGGATACGCAGTATTTT
CDR3: CSARRGDTQYF
J: TRBJ2-3
D: NA
V: TRBV20-1
size: NA

DNA: TGCAGTGCTAGAGATCAGGGGGCGGGCGGGGAGCTGTTTTTT
CDR3: CSARDQGAGGELFF
J: TRBJ2-2
D: TRBD1
V: TRBV20-1
size: NA

DNA: TGTGCCAGCAGTTTGTTTCCCAACCAAGAGACCCAGTACTTC
CDR3: CASSLFPNQETQYF
J: TRBJ2-5
D: NA
V: TRBV12-3/TRBV12-4
size: few

DNA: TGTGCCAGCTCACCACGGGGACAGAAAGGGCTCTTC
CDR3: CASSPRGQKGLF
J: TRBJ2-1
D: TRBD1
V: TRBV18
size: NA

DNA: TGTGCCAGCAGCTTATCTGACCTACAAGAGACCCAGTACTTC
CDR3: CASSLSDLQETQYF
J: TRBJ2-5
D: NA
V: TRBV11-2
size: NA

DNA: TGTGCCAGCACCCAGGGAGAGGACACTGAAGCTTTCTTT
CDR3: CASTQGEDTEAFF
J: TRBJ1-1
D: NA
V: TRBV6-2/TRBV6-3
size: NA

DNA: TGCAGTGCTAGTGCGGTGCGGGGGTGGGAGCAGTACTTC
CDR3: CSASAVRGWEQYF
J: TRBJ2-7
D: TRBD2
V: TRBV20-1
size: NA

DNA: TGTGCCAGCAGCCCCCTTCGTGGACTAGCGGGATCCTCCTACGAGCAGTACTTC
CDR3: CASSPLRGLAGSSYEQYF
J: TRBJ2-7
D: TRBD2
V: TRBV11-1
size: few

DNA: TGCAGCGTTACGGGACAGGGGGGAGAGACCCAGTACTTC
CDR3: CSVTGQGGETQYF
J: TRBJ2-5
D: TRBD1
V: TRBV29-1
size: NA

DNA: TGTGCCACCAGCAGAGATCGAAAGGGTATTGAGCAGTTCTTC
CDR3: CATSRDRKGIEQFF
J: TRBJ2-1
D: NA
V: TRBV15
size: few

DNA: TGTGCCAGCAGCCCGTTAGCAACCCCCTACAATGAGCAGTTCTTC
CDR3: CASSPLATPYNEQFF
J: TRBJ2-1
D: NA
V: TRBV14
size: NA

DNA: TGTGCCAGCAGCTTAAGAGCGGGAGGTGGTTTGAATGAGCAGTTCTTC
CDR3: CASSLRAGGGLNEQFF
J: TRBJ2-1
D: TRBD2
V: TRBV7-3
size: NA

DNA: TGTGCCAGCAGTGATTGGGGCTACGAGCAGTACTTC
CDR3: CASSDWGYEQYF
J: TRBJ2-7
D: NA
V: TRBV6-1
size: NA

DNA: TGTGCCAGCAGCCAAGGGGCAGGAAGATATGGCTACACCTTC
CDR3: CASSQGAGRYGYTF
J: TRBJ1-2
D: NA
V: TRBV14
size: NA

DNA: TGTGCCTGCCGTGGAACACCAACTAACTATGGCTACACCTTC
CDR3: CACRGTPTNYGYTF
J: TRBJ1-2
D: NA
V: TRBV7-2
size: many

DNA: TGTGCCAGCAGTTACCATCTCGGGAGGAGCTCCTACGAGCAGTACTTC
CDR3: CASSYHLGRSSYEQYF
J: TRBJ2-7
D: TRBD2
V: TRBV6-2/TRBV6-3
size: many

DNA: TGTGCCAGCAGGAATAGCGGGAGATCGCAGTTCTTC
CDR3: CASRNSGRSQFF
J: TRBJ2-1
D: TRBD2
V: TRBV2
size: NA

DNA: TGTGCCAGCAGCTTAGCGTCTATCCTATCCTGGACAGGGAACACTGAAGCTTTCTTT
CDR3: CASSLASILSWTGNTEAFF
J: TRBJ1-1
D: TRBD1
V: TRBV7-8
size: NA

DNA: TGTGCCAGCAGGATGGCAGGGATCACTGAAGCTTTCTTT
CDR3: CASRMAGITEAFF
J: TRBJ1-1
D: NA
V: TRBV12-3/TRBV12-4
size: NA

DNA: TGCGCCAGCAGCACTACTAGCGGGGGGGCCGGTTACAATGAGCAGTTCTTC
CDR3: CASSTTSGGAGYNEQFF
J: TRBJ2-1
D: TRBD2
V: TRBV5-1
size: many

DNA: TGTGCCAGCAGCTCCCCTGTGAGGGGTACGCAGTATTTT
CDR3: CASSSPVRGTQYF
J: TRBJ2-3
D: NA
V: TRBV7-2
size: few

DNA: TGTGCCAGCAGCTTAGGTCCAGAAAACTACGAGCAGTACTTC
CDR3: CASSLGPENYEQYF
J: TRBJ2-7
D: NA
V: TRBV7-2
size: NA